This TCR beta chain was identified during a study of T-cell reconstitution after alpha-beta-depleted transplantation in children. As it was prepared, the TCRbeta library received unique molecular identifiers. TCRdb reprocessed the PCR reads with MiXCR, giving one entry per CDR3 protein. The table includes more than 200,000 distinct CDR3 sequences, 20% to 30% detected once. V lost 4 bases and J 1 base, leaving 13 bases between the germline ends. Per the germline V gene, CDR1 is SGHRS and CDR2 is YFSETQ. This CDR3 region has 15 residues. This clonotype has just a few counts. What it binds is not known. Study findings and constraints: It was reported that alpha-beta T cells came from several hundred expanded graft clones (about two months after transplant).

V is TRBV5-1 and J is TRBJ2-3; possibly TRBD1 for D (6 bases). The sequencing here drew on PBMCs, mostly from graft donor cells, taken 360 days after TCRalphabeta/CD19-depleted stem cell transplant. The clonotype originates from a female patient between 2 and 15 years old who had a stem cell transplant for congenital amegakaryocytic thrombocytopenia, so the T cells may come from the graft donor. The chain's CDR3 is CASSINRDGTDTQYF. The CDR3 DNA reads as TGCGCCAGCAGCATAAACAGGGATGGCACAGATACGCAGTATTTT.